The rows below give T cell receptor beta chains drawn from one sample of a study of monozygotic twins with inflammatory bowel disease. TCRdb reprocessed the 5' RACE reads, with one entry per CDR3 protein and no DNA. The table lists a few hundred thousand distinct CDR3 sequences, with around 1.5% in the top ten. Specimen: blood. The origin of the receptors is a human donor with ulcerative colitis or Crohn's disease, or a healthy co-twin of an affected twin (not recorded which). CDR3s include the opening cysteine and the closing phenylalanine or tryptophan.

TRBV10-3,TRBJ1-1,CAISELNTEAFF
TRBV3-1,TRBJ2-2,CASSHGTGELFF
TRBV5-1,TRBJ2-7,CASSVSGQIYEQYF
TRBV19,TRBJ2-1,CASSVAGGPMIFF
TRBV6-1,TRBJ2-7,CASGQRTFYEQYF
TRBV5-1,TRBJ1-4,CASSFSRGNEKLFF
TRBV19,TRBJ1-6,CASSIDGTRPLHF
TRBV20-1,TRBJ1-1,CSAEEGQTNTEAFF
TRBV6-5,TRBJ1-1,CASRARRDRVDCF
TRBV10-3,TRBJ2-1,CAISEPGTGGYGEQFF
TRBV5-1,TRBJ1-1,CASSLGTRRGTEAFF
TRBV18,TRBJ1-6,CASSPLGISYNSPLHF
TRBV6-1,TRBJ2-1,CAIQSRKAGSYNEQFF
TRBV3-1,TRBJ2-5,CASSPSGGRSEETQYF
TRBV10-3,TRBJ2-7,CAISEKGASYEQYF
TRBV18,TRBJ1-1,CASSPPSLAMNTEAFF
TRBV7-9,TRBJ2-1,CASSLALRGSNEQFF
TRBV3-1,TRBJ2-1,CASSQGVTDNEQFF
TRBV2,TRBJ1-5,CASSEVASFQPQHF
TRBV11-2,TRBJ2-1,CASSSQPTGRRNEQFF
TRBV20-1,TRBJ1-6,CSARDMGGRLAPLHF
TRBV18,TRBJ1-4,CASSEGGRSEKLFF